The sequence of this TCR beta chain was determined in a study of T cell repertoires in cytomegalovirus infection. Study at large: Public signatures in TCR beta pointed to CMV infection and matching HLA type. Points from the study as a whole: CMV carriers with the relevant HLA were identified by cumulative public TCR beta family frequency. What dominated the ex vivo response were HLA-C-restricted CMV-specific TCR beta clonotypes.

The sample holds many counts of this clonotype. Its target is not known. Unmatched junction bases numbered 7, after V lost 3 bases and J lost 0 bases. Germline assignment: CDR1 SGHAT and CDR2 FQNNGV. The CDR3 contains 16 residues. From the reads, TCRdb called clonotypes with MiXCR, one entry per CDR3 protein. Of about 490,000 distinct CDR3 sequences listed, around 10% were seen once; the top ten hold approximately 10%. The source is a human donor in good health (CMV status not recorded). Some clones in this sample may be carry-over from other donors' samples. The gene calls are TRBV11-2 and TRBJ1-2; 7 bases are shared with TRBD1. Sequenced material: PBMCs. This chain's CDR3 is CASSFSRTGANYGYTF. In DNA, the CDR3 is TGTGCCAGCAGCTTCTCCCGGACAGGAGCTAACTATGGCTACACCTTC.